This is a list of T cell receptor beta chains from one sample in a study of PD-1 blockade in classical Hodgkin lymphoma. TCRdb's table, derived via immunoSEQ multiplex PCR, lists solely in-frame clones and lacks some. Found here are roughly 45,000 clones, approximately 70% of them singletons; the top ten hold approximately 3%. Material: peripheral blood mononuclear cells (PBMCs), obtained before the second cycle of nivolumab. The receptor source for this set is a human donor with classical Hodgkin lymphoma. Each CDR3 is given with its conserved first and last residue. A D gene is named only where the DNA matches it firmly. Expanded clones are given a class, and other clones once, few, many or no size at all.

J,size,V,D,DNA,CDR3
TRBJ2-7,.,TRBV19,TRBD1,TGTGCCAGTAGACGACAGGGCCCCCTCTCCTACGAGCAGTACTTC,CASRRQGPLSYEQYF
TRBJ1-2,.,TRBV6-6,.,TGTGCCAGCAGTTACTCCAGTGGGCAGGTCTATGGCTACACCTTC,CASSYSSGQVYGYTF
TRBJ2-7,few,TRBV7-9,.,TGTGCCAGCACCAAGGTCGGGGCCACCTACGAGCAGTACTTC,CASTKVGATYEQYF
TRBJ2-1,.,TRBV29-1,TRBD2,TGCAGCGCTCCAAGCGGGACTAGCGGGAGGGCCCATGAGCAGTTCTTC,CSAPSGTSGRAHEQFF
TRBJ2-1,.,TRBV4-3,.,TGCGCCAGCAGCCAAGATAATCGTGCGGAGCAGTTCTTC,CASSQDNRAEQFF
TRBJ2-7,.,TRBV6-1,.,TGTGCCAGCACCTACGGAATCTACGAGCAGTACTTC,CASTYGIYEQYF
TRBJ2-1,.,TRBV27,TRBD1,TGTGCCAGCAGTGGAGCCCCCAGGGGGCGAATGGACAATGAGCAGTTCTTC,CASSGAPRGRMDNEQFF
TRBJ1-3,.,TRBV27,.,TGTGCCAGCAGTTTGGCGAGAAGGGGAAACACCATATATTTT,CASSLARRGNTIYF
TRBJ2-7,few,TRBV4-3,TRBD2,TGCGCCAGCAGCCAAGCGGGACTAGCGGGAGTGGAGCAGTACTTC,CASSQAGLAGVEQYF
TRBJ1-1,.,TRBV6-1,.,TGTGCCAGCAGCCCACAGAACACTGAAGCTTTCTTT,CASSPQNTEAFF
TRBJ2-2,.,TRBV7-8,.,TGTGCCAGCAGCTTACGAGCTGCGGGGCACACCGGGGAGCTGTTTTTT,CASSLRAAGHTGELFF
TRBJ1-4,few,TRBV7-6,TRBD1,TGTGCCAGCAGTCGACGACAGGGATGGGGCAATGCAACTAATGAAAAACTGTTTTTT,CASSRRQGWGNATNEKLFF
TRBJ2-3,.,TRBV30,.,TGTGCCTGGAGGGAGGGGAATACAGATACGCAGTATTTT,CAWREGNTDTQYF
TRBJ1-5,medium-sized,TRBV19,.,TGTGCCAGTAGTAAACAGACTTATAGCAATCAGCCCCAGCATTTT,CASSKQTYSNQPQHF
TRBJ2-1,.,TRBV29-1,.,TGCAGCGTTCAGAGAGGGGGTGCTGAGCAGTTCTTC,CSVQRGGAEQFF